Listed here are 32 T cell receptor beta chains from one sample, sequenced in a study of beta chain features in type 1 diabetes. Sequenced material consisted of expressed TCRB transcripts (all of the isolated RNA was reverse transcribed). Repertoires were generated with immunoSEQ multiplex PCR, while TCRdb's copy carries only in-frame clones and drops some. The sample contains roughly 180,000 clones, about 13% of which appear only once. The sample comprised central memory CD4+ T cells from blood. These receptor sequences come from a woman aged 18 to 35 in good health.

The V and J genes are TRBV29-1 and TRBJ1-4, with D possibly TRBD1 on 6 matching bases. The CDR3 has 11 residues. Trimming pared 7 bases from V and 4 bases from J, leaving 7 bases between. Per germline, CDR1 SQVTM and CDR2 ANQGSEA. The CDR3 protein is CSGQDNEKLFF. CDR3 DNA sequence: TGCAGCGGACAGGATAATGAAAAACTGTTTTTT.

This clone turned up a few times. The chain recombines TRBV5-1 with TRBJ2-7, with 10 bases fitting TRBD1. V gave up 4 bases and J gave up 5 bases; unmatched junction bases: 12. The CDR3 runs to 16 residues. From germline, CDR1 is SGHRS and CDR2 YFSETQ. The CDR3 here is CASSPDRDRGLDEQYF. In DNA, the CDR3 is TGCGCCAGCAGCCCCGACCGGGACAGGGGCTTGGACGAGCAGTACTTC.

This chain links TRBV30 with TRBJ1-1; a weak D match, TRBD1 (5 bases). This CDR3 spans 14 amino acids. The V and J ends lost 3 bases and 0 bases respectively, with 11 bases between them. CDR1 and CDR2 (germline): GTSNPN, SVGIG (reference sequence). CDR3 nucleotide sequence: TGTGCCTGGAGGGGTGCAGGGATGAACACTGAAGCTTTCTTT. It is translated as CAWRGAGMNTEAFF.

There are many counts of this clone. Other DNA sequences of this sample code for an identical CDR3. The rearrangement uses TRBV18 and TRBJ2-3, with 11 bases lining up with TRBD2. Looked up from germline, CDR1 is KGHSH and CDR2 is LQKENI. CDR3 length: 15 amino acids. The J segment lost 2 bases and the V segment lost 3 bases, leaving 1 base of the junction unmatched. CDR3 protein: CASSPGLAVTDTQYF. The CDR3 DNA follows: TGTGCCAGCTCACCGGGACTAGCGGTCACAGATACGCAGTATTTT.

This clone showed up just a few times. The chain carries TRBV5-1 and TRBJ1-1, with unresolved D. This CDR3 spans 18 amino acids. The V end lost 3 bases, the J end lost 10 bases, and 31 bases lay between the germline ends. Germline values: CDR1 SGHRS, CDR2 YFSETQ. CDR3 coding DNA: TGCGCCAGCAGCTCCACACTATACCGGACTCGAGGCGGGAGTGGAGCTTTCTTT. Translation gives CASSSTLYRTRGGSGAFF.

This clone showed up just a few times. V usage is TRBV30 and J usage is TRBJ2-1, with TRBD2 matching over 9 bases. With 2 bases clipped from V and 7 bases from J, the junction kept 12 bases outside the gene matches. The CDR3 runs 16 residues. CDR1 and CDR2 from the germline V gene are GTSNPN and SVGIG (reference sequence). CDR3 in DNA: TGTGCCTGGAGTTATAGGGCGCGCCTAGCGGGAAATGAGCAGTTCTTC. It codes for CAWSYRARLAGNEQFF.

The chain recombines TRBV10-2 with TRBJ1-4; possible D gene TRBD1, 5 bases. From germline, CDR1 is WSHSY and CDR2 SAAADI. The germline V and J ends were trimmed by 0 bases and 4 bases, with 9 bases remaining between them. The CDR3 sequence is 15 residues long. CDR3 sequence: CASSESHRSNEKLFF. The CDR3 DNA sequence: TGCGCCAGCAGTGAGTCTCACAGGAGTAATGAAAAACTGTTTTTT.

The V gene is TRBV6-1, the J gene TRBJ2-7, with D possibly TRBD1 on 6 matching bases. The V end was cut by 1 base, the J end by 9 bases, with 10 bases between. Germline V gene sequence: CDR1 MNHNS, CDR2 SASEGT. The CDR3 contains 12 residues. CDR3 in amino acids: CASSEEGHGQYF. The CDR3 nucleotides read TGTGCCAGCAGTGAAGAGGGACATGGGCAGTACTTC.

A few counts support this clone. V usage is TRBV11-2 and J usage is TRBJ2-5; 12 nucleotides line up with TRBD1. The CDR3 length is 19 residues. V trimming: 3 bases; J trimming: 1 base; junction bases outside the gene matches: 12. Germline CDR1 reads SGHAT; CDR2 reads FQNNGV. DNA for the CDR3: TGTGCCAGCAGCTTGGTGGGACAGGGGGCCTCACCTTCCCAAGAGACCCAGTACTTC. This gives the protein CASSLVGQGASPSQETQYF.

This clone was observed a handful of times. V is TRBV23-1 and J is TRBJ2-2, with 10 positions matching TRBD1. TRBV23-1 is an ORF, with its function uncertain. V shed 4 bases and J 4 bases; nucleotides not matched to a gene: 6. The CDR3 runs 16 residues. The CDR3 nucleotides read TGCGCCAGCAGTCCTAAAAGGGACAGGGGCACCGGGGAGCTGTTTTTT. It translates to CASSPKRDRGTGELFF.

This clone was detected a few times. The CDR3 DNA reads as TGTGCCTCTCAGGGGAACACCGGGGAGCTGTTTTTT. It codes for CASQGNTGELFF. This rearrangement joins TRBV9 to TRBJ2-2; TRBD1 might be the D (5 bases). V lost 10 bases and J 1 base, leaving 8 bases between the germline ends. Germline CDR1 is SGDLS and CDR2 is YYNGEE. The CDR3 contains 12 residues.

The CDR3: CASSTGGAFYGYTF. CDR3 nucleotide sequence: TGTGCCAGCAGTACGGGGGGCGCTTTCTATGGCTACACCTTC. V usage is TRBV28 and J usage is TRBJ1-2; possibly TRBD1 for D (6 bases). In germline, CDR1 is MDHEN, CDR2 SYDVKM. Trimming took off 5 bases at V and 4 bases at J, with 14 bases between the two ends. The CDR3 has 14 amino acids.

This chain links TRBV13 with TRBJ1-2; D unclear. Deletions cut 5 bases from V and 4 bases from J, with 14 bases between. Germline CDR1 and CDR2: PRHDT and FYEKMQ (reference sequence). The CDR3 loop spans 14 amino acids. The CDR3 sequence is CASSRSTNGYGYTF. The CDR3 nucleotides read TGTGCCAGCAGCCGATCTACTAACGGCTATGGCTACACCTTC. The complete variable domain, with remaining parts taken from reference TRBV13 and TRBJ1-2, reads AAGVIQSPRHLIKEKRETATLKCYPIPRHDTVYWYQQGPGQDPQFLISFYEKMQSDKGSIPDRFSAQQFSDYHSELNMSSLELGDSALYFCASSRSTNGYGYTFGSGTRLTVV.

This clone appeared a few times. The rearrangement joins TRBV18 to TRBJ1-3; 7 bases agree with TRBD1. The CDR3 extends over 15 amino acids. Germline CDR1 reads KGHSH; CDR2 reads LQKENI. V was clipped by 2 bases and J by 0 bases; unmatched bases: 1. The chain's CDR3 is CASSPTGASGNTIYF. The DNA for the CDR3 is TGTGCCAGCTCACCAACAGGGGCCTCTGGAAACACCATATATTTT. The entire variable domain, with the rest obtained from reference TRBV18 and TRBJ1-3, is as follows: NAGVMQNPRHLVRRRGQEARLRCSPMKGHSHVYWYRQLPEEGLKFMVYLQKENIIDESGMPKERFSAEFPKEGPSILRIQQVVRGDSAAYFCASSPTGASGNTIYFGEGSWLTVV.

J is TRBJ2-7 and V is TRBV7-6; D is ambiguous. The CDR3 consists of 13 residues. Deletions cut 1 base from V and 6 bases from J, with 10 bases between. Germline V gene data show CDR1 as SGHVS and CDR2 as FNYEAQ. The CDR3 is CASSLGSTFEQYF. The CDR3 nucleotides read TGTGCCAGCAGCTTAGGATCTACCTTCGAGCAGTACTTC. The complete variable domain, with remaining parts taken from reference TRBV7-6 and TRBJ2-7, reads GAGVSQSPRYKVTKRGQDVALRCDPISGHVSLYWYRQALGQGPEFLTYFNYEAQQDKSGLPNDRFSAERPEGSISTLTIQRTEQRDSAMYRCASSLGSTFEQYFGPGTRLTVT.

The chain recombines TRBV30 with TRBJ2-7, with 9 positions matching TRBD1. CDR1 is GTSNPN and CDR2 is SVGIG in the germline V gene (reference sequence). The CDR3 spans 14 residues. V lost 4 bases to trimming and J lost 7 bases; unmatched junction nucleotides: 11. Here the CDR3 DNA reads TGTGCCTGGACCCGGGACAGGGCATCTGGGGAGCAGTACTTC. Its protein product is CAWTRDRASGEQYF.

The sample holds a few counts of this clone. As DNA, the CDR3 is TGTGCCAGCAGACCAATTGGGACAGGGGAGCAGTTCTTC. It yields the protein CASRPIGTGEQFF. The chain joins TRBV28 to TRBJ2-1; 9 bases align to TRBD1. The CDR3 is made up of 13 amino acids. The germline CDR1 and CDR2 sequences are MDHEN and SYDVKM. J lost 10 bases, V lost 6 bases, and 7 bases had no gene match.

The V and J genes are TRBV6-5 and TRBJ1-2, with 7 bases lining up with TRBD1. This CDR3 spans 13 amino acids. Germline assignment: CDR1 MNHEY and CDR2 SVGAGI. The V segment lost 6 bases and the J segment 4 bases; nucleotides outside the gene matches: 5. The CDR3: CASRDRDSYGYTF. CDR3 nucleotides: TGTGCCAGCAGGGATCGGGACAGCTATGGCTACACCTTC.

V and J are TRBV19 and TRBJ2-5, with D possibly matching TRBD2 (6 bases). Trimming took 6 bases from V and 4 from J, leaving 15 bases between them. The CDR3 is 14 amino acids. Germline V lookup: CDR1 LNHDA, CDR2 SQIVND (reference sequence). The CDR3 bases are TGTGCCAGTAGCCTGGCCTCGGGGGTAGAGACCCAGTACTTC. As protein: CASSLASGVETQYF.

Only a few counts were recorded for this clone. The genes are TRBV15 and TRBJ2-3; 7 bases are shared with TRBD2. The CDR3 runs to 14 residues. Germline-derived CDR1 and CDR2 are LNHNV and YYDKDF (reference sequence). The V and J ends lost 2 bases and 4 bases, in that order; junction bases with no gene match: 3. CDR3 in amino acids: CATSRTGGADTQYF. For the CDR3, the DNA is TGTGCCACCAGCAGAACGGGAGGAGCAGATACGCAGTATTTT. The variable domain in full, with the rest retrieved from reference TRBV15 and TRBJ2-3, is DAMVIQNPRYQVTQFGKPVTLSCSQTLNHNVMYWYQQKSSQAPKLLFHYYDKDFNNEADTPDNFQSRRPNTSFCFLDIRSPGLGDTAMYLCATSRTGGADTQYFGPGTRLTVL.

This clone is medium-sized (0.01 to 0.1%) by share. The V gene is TRBV7-9, the J gene TRBJ2-3; unclear D gene. Germline V gives CDR1 SEHNR, CDR2 FQNEAQ (reference sequence). CDR3 length: 12 amino acids. V lost 1 base and J lost 6, with 5 bases in between. CDR3 protein: CASSLVVDTQYF. The CDR3 DNA is TGTGCCAGCAGCTTAGTAGTGGATACGCAGTATTTT.

This clone was recorded a few times. The CDR3 region has the DNA TGTGCCAGCAGCTTATGGGCGGGAGGGCCCTCCTACAATGAGCAGTTCTTC. This translates into CASSLWAGGPSYNEQFF. The chain joins TRBV7-2 to TRBJ2-1; 9 nucleotides match TRBD2. Per the germline V gene, CDR1 is SGHTA and CDR2 is FQGNSA. This CDR3 comprises 17 residues. The ends lost 2 bases at V and 0 bases at J; junction bases unmatched: 5.

This clone came up a few times. This chain links TRBV5-4 with TRBJ2-1, with 13 nucleotides matching TRBD2. CDR3 length: 16 amino acids. V shed 2 bases and J 7 bases; nucleotides not matched to a gene: 6. Germline loops: CDR1 SGHNT, CDR2 YYREEE (reference sequence). The CDR3 region has the DNA TGTGCCAGCAGCTTCGGGACTAGCGGGACGATGAATGAGCAGTTCTTC. This translates into CASSFGTSGTMNEQFF.

The chain recombines TRBV6-5 with TRBJ2-1, with 9 bases lining up with TRBD2. The trim removed 8 bases at V and 0 bases at J, leaving 2 bases unmatched. CDR3 length: 14 amino acids. Per germline, CDR1 MNHEY and CDR2 SVGAGI. This CDR3 reads CASLREGSYNEQFF. CDR3 nucleotides: TGTGCCAGCCTGCGGGAGGGCTCCTACAATGAGCAGTTCTTC.

This clone was seen repeatedly, ten times or more. V gene TRBV2 combines with J gene TRBJ1-2; D is ambiguous. Trimming stripped 4 bases from V and 1 base from J, with 13 bases between. Germline V CDR1 and CDR2: SNHLY, FYNNEI. The CDR3 sequence is 15 residues long. The CDR3 nucleotides are TGTGCCAGCAGTGGGGTAAGAGGGAGTAACTATGGCTACACCTTC. This codes for CASSGVRGSNYGYTF.

The rearrangement joins TRBV27 to TRBJ1-1; tentative D call: TRBD1 (6 bases). The V end lost 6 bases, the J end lost 4 bases, and 15 bases lay between the germline ends. The germline gives CDR1 MNHEY, CDR2 SMNVEV (reference sequence). This CDR3 has 14 amino acids. In nucleotides, the CDR3 is TGTGCCAGCAGCTCTTGGAGGGGGGGCACTGAAGCTTTCTTT. Translated, it gives CASSSWRGGTEAFF.

This chain uses TRBV30 with TRBJ2-2; D possibly corresponds to TRBD1 (5 bases). The CDR3 totals 15 residues. Germline V gene lookup returns CDR1 GTSNPN and CDR2 SVGIG (reference sequence). V lost 0 bases to trimming and J lost 5 bases, with 13 bases between them. The CDR3 loop is CAWSVMGPPTGELFF. In DNA, the CDR3 is TGTGCCTGGAGTGTGATGGGGCCTCCTACCGGGGAGCTGTTTTTT.

This chain connects TRBV5-6 to TRBJ1-4; D is uncertain. The CDR3 runs 14 residues. Trimming cost V 2 bases and J 6 bases, with 11 bases left between them. CDR1 SGHDT and CDR2 YYEEEE come from the germline V gene. The CDR3 loop is CASSLVSADEKLFF. For the CDR3, the DNA is TGTGCCAGCAGCTTAGTTTCCGCGGATGAAAAACTGTTTTTT. The whole variable domain, filled in from reference TRBV5-6 and TRBJ1-4, reads DAGVTQSPTHLIKTRGQQVTLRCSPKSGHDTVSWYQQALGQGPQFIFQYYEEEERQRGNFPDRFSGHQFPNYSSELNVNALLLGDSALYLCASSLVSADEKLFFGSGTQLSVL.

This clone was seen a few times. The chain couples TRBV29-1 to TRBJ2-1; D is unresolved. Germline CDR1 SQVTM, CDR2 ANQGSEA. This CDR3 has 15 residues. V was pared by 6 bases and J by 7 bases, with 22 bases between. In nucleotides, the CDR3 is TGCAGCGTAGACGGAGAGATACAAGTAGGAAATGAGCAGTTCTTC. The encoded protein is CSVDGEIQVGNEQFF.

The chain carries TRBV18 and TRBJ2-7; 11 positions agree with TRBD2. This CDR3 has 15 amino acids. V gave up 5 bases and J gave up 6 bases; unmatched junction bases: 9. CDR1 and CDR2 from the germline V gene are KGHSH and LQKENI. In DNA form, the CDR3 reads TGTGCCAGCTCATTTTCTAGCGGGAGGCTCAGCGAGCAGTACTTC. Encoded protein: CASSFSSGRLSEQYF.

This clone was recorded a few times. This chain connects TRBV30 to TRBJ1-1, with 8 bases matching TRBD1. The germline gives CDR1 GTSNPN, CDR2 SVGIG (reference sequence). The CDR3 spans 14 residues. V was pared by 5 bases and J by 6 bases, with 11 bases of the junction left unmatched. The CDR3 bases are TGTGCCTGGGTGGGGACGGACAGGGTGTCTGAAGCTTTCTTT. Encoded protein: CAWVGTDRVSEAFF.

The CDR3 DNA reads TGTGCCAGCAGTGTCCGACAGGGTTCGGAAGCTTTCTTT. This translates into CASSVRQGSEAFF. The chain uses TRBV25-1 and TRBJ1-1; 7 bases fit TRBD1. The CDR3 is 13 residues long. Germline trimming cut 4 bases from V and 8 bases from J; bases unmatched to any gene: 7. CDR1 is MGHDK, CDR2 SYGVNS, per germline.